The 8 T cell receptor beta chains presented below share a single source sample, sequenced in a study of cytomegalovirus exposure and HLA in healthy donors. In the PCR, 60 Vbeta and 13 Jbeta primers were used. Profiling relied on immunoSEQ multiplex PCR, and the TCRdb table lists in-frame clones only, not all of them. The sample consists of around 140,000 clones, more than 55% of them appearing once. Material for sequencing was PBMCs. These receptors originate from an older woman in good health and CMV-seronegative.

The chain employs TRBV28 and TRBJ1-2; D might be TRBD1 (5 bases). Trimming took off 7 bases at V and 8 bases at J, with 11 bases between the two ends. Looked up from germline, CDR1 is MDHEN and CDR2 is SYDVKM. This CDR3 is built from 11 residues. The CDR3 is CASTTGAGYTF. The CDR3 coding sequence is TGTGCCAGCACAACAGGCGCCGGCTACACCTTC.

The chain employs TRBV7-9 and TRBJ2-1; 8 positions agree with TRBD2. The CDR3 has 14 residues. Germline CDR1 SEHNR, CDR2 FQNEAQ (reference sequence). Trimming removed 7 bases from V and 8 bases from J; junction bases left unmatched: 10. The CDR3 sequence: CASTTSGAGDEQFF. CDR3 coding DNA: TGTGCCAGCACTACTAGCGGAGCCGGAGATGAGCAGTTCTTC.

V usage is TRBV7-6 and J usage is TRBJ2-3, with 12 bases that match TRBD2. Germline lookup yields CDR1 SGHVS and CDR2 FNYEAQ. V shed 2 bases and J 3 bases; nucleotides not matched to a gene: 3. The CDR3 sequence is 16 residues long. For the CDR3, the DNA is TGTGCCAGCAGCTTACTAGCGGGGGGGCTAACAGATACGCAGTATTTT. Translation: CASSLLAGGLTDTQYF.

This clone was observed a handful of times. In DNA form, the CDR3 reads TGCAGCGTCACCCCGGTGGATACGCAGTATTTT. Translated, it gives CSVTPVDTQYF. The genes are TRBV29-1 and TRBJ2-3; D not certain. The CDR3 has 11 residues. Germline CDR1 and CDR2: SQVTM and ANQGSEA. The germline V and J ends were trimmed by 6 bases and 6 bases, with 10 bases remaining between them.

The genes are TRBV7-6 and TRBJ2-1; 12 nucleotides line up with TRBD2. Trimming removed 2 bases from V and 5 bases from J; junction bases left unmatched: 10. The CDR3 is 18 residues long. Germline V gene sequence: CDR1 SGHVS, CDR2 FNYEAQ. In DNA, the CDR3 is TGTGCCAGCAGCTTACGACTAGCGGGAGATCCTAAAAACAATGAGCAGTTCTTC. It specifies CASSLRLAGDPKNNEQFF.

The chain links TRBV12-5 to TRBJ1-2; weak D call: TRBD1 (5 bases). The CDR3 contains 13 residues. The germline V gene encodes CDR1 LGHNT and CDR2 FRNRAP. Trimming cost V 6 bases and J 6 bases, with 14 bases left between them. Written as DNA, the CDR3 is TGTGCTAGTGGGGTCCGGGCAGGGCATGGCTACACCTTC. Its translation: CASGVRAGHGYTF.

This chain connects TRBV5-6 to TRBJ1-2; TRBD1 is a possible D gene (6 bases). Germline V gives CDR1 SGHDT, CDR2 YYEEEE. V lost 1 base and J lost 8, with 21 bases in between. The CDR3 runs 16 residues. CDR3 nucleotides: TGTGCCAGCAGCTTGAGGGTACAGGGAAAGGGTGGGGGCTACACCTTC. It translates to CASSLRVQGKGGGYTF.

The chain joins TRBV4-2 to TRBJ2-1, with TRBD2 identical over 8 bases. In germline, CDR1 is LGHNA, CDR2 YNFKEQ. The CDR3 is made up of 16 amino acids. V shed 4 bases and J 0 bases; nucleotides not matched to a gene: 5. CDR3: CASSPAGGNSYNEQFF. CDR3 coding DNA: TGTGCCAGCAGCCCGGCGGGGGGTAACTCCTACAATGAGCAGTTCTTC.